The subject of this entry is one T cell receptor (beta chain). Its antigen is unidentified. The repertoire was sequenced with immunoSEQ multiplex PCR; TCRdb's copy has only in-frame clones and lacks some. The data show 85,000 to 90,000 clones, 72% seen once. The data belong to a study of radiotherapy plus CTLA-4 blockade in lung cancer. On the study more broadly: Disease control was present in under 35% of patients, and objective responses in less than 20%.

V shed 3 bases and J 6 bases; nucleotides not matched to a gene: 1. Germline V gene data show CDR1 as SGHVS and CDR2 as FQNEAQ. The CDR3 runs to 14 residues. Study results and caveats: Radiotherapy with ipilimumab was followed by blood expansion of tumor-derived clones.

The study gave focal radiation plus ipilimumab CTLA-4 blockade to patients with chemo-refractory metastatic non-small-cell lung cancer. The chain joins TRBV7-8 to TRBJ2-4, with 11 bases aligning to TRBD1. The receptor's source is a human donor with non-small cell lung cancer that progressed on radiotherapy plus ipilimumab. Sample: peripheral blood, taken from a patient treated with radiotherapy plus ipilimumab. The chain's CDR3 is CASSFGTGGNIQYF. DNA for the CDR3: TGTGCCAGCAGCTTTGGGACAGGGGGAAACATTCAGTACTTC.